One and the same sample provided the 20 T cell receptor beta chains below, sequenced in a study of blood T cell repertoires in COVID-19. The protocol was immunoSEQ multiplex PCR, while the TCRdb copy is restricted to in-frame clones and leaves out a portion. The sample lists nearly 95,000 clones; around 90% were seen once. Sequencing input: peripheral blood. Source of these receptors: a human donor with active COVID-19. The donor label of this sample is uncertain.

The J gene is TRBJ2-7, the V gene TRBV6-2 or TRBV6-3; possible D gene TRBD1, 5 bases. Germline lookup yields CDR1 MNHEY and CDR2 SVGEGT. The CDR3 runs to 13 residues. The V gene lost 2 bases and the J gene lost 0 bases, with 5 bases spanning the gap. The CDR3 reads CASSYDSSYEQYF. The CDR3 DNA reads as TGTGCCAGCAGTTACGACAGCTCCTACGAGCAGTACTTC.

This clone has just one count. The rearrangement uses TRBV11-3 and TRBJ1-3; the D gene is possibly TRBD1 (5 bases). The CDR3 is made up of 18 amino acids. Germline V CDR1 and CDR2: SGHNT, YENEEA. Between the trimmed V and J ends, which lost 1 base and 2 bases, there was a span of 18 bases. CDR3: CASSLGHSSGSTGNTIYF. The CDR3 nucleotides read TGTGCCAGCAGCTTAGGACATTCCTCAGGGTCGACTGGAAACACCATATATTTT. Together with reference TRBV11-3 and TRBJ1-3, the CDR3 gives the full variable domain: EAGVVQSPRYKIIEKKQPVAFWCNPISGHNTLYWYLQNLGQGPELLIRYENEEAVDDSQLPKDRFSAERLKGVDSTLKIQPAELGDSAVYLCASSLGHSSGSTGNTIYFGEGSWLTVV.

Of note for this clone: The sample has other DNA sequences that encode this CDR3 too. CDR3 residues: CASSPLGGYEQYF. In nucleotides, the CDR3 is TGCGCCAGCAGCCCCCTGGGGGGGTACGAGCAGTACTTC. The gene calls are TRBV4-1 and TRBJ2-7, with 7 bases aligning to TRBD2. Germline CDR1 MGHRA, CDR2 YSYEKL. CDR3 size: 13 residues. V lost 4 bases to trimming and J lost 4 bases; unmatched junction nucleotides: 4.

The chain joins TRBV27 to TRBJ1-2, with TRBD1 matching over 11 bases. Germline V gene lookup returns CDR1 MNHEY and CDR2 SMNVEV (reference sequence). Trimming took 5 bases from V and 5 from J; bases not matched to a gene: 7. The CDR3 has 15 residues. This CDR3 reads CASSPPGQGAYGYTF. Here the CDR3 DNA reads TGTGCCAGCAGTCCCCCCGGACAGGGGGCGTATGGCTACACCTTC.

This clone was counted once. The chain joins TRBV7-7 to TRBJ2-1, with 8 bases that match TRBD2. Per germline, CDR1 SSHAT and CDR2 FNYEAQ (reference sequence). The CDR3 covers 16 residues. J lost 6 bases, V lost 2 bases, and 9 bases had no gene match. CDR3 coding DNA: TGTGCCAGCAGCTTAACCGCTGGTGCGGGGGGCAATGAGCAGTTCTTC. Translated, it gives CASSLTAGAGGNEQFF.

The rearrangement links TRBV18 to TRBJ2-3, with 11 bases matching TRBD2. V lost 3 bases to trimming and J lost 3 bases; unmatched junction nucleotides: 17. This CDR3 is built from 20 residues. From germline, CDR1 is KGHSH and CDR2 LQKENI. CDR3 loop: CASSPKVPSWTSGLTDTQYF. CDR3 nucleotide sequence: TGTGCCAGCTCACCCAAGGTACCCTCGTGGACTAGCGGGTTGACAGATACGCAGTATTTT.

V gene TRBV5-1 combines with J gene TRBJ2-1, with D maybe TRBD1 (7 bases). Germline V gene sequence: CDR1 SGHRS, CDR2 YFSETQ. The CDR3 sequence is 15 residues long. With 0 bases removed from V and 5 bases from J, the gap between germline ends came to 12 bases. CDR3 residues: CASSLVPGGNNEQFF. DNA of the CDR3: TGCGCCAGCAGCTTGGTTCCAGGGGGGAACAATGAGCAGTTCTTC.

The chain has TRBV28 and TRBJ2-5; 10 bases align to TRBD2. The CDR3 totals 16 residues. Germline values: CDR1 MDHEN, CDR2 SYDVKM. V dropped 5 bases and J dropped 4; count of bases not matched to a gene: 10. This chain's CDR3 is CASSQPSGGGGETQYF. The CDR3 coding sequence is TGTGCCAGCAGTCAGCCTAGCGGGGGAGGAGGAGAGACCCAGTACTTC.

The V gene is TRBV15, the J gene TRBJ1-1; 8 nucleotides match TRBD1. CDR3 length equals 13 residues. CDR1 and CDR2 (germline): LNHNV, YYDKDF (reference sequence). Trimming cost V 0 bases and J 8 bases; bases outside gene matches: 2. Here the CDR3 reads CATSRDYRGEAFF. CDR3 nucleotides: TGTGCCACCAGCAGAGATTACAGGGGGGAAGCTTTCTTT.

The chain links TRBV6-5 to TRBJ1-1; 7 nucleotides match TRBD1. Germline V gene data show CDR1 as MNHEY and CDR2 as SVGAGI. With 6 bases clipped from V and 0 bases from J, the junction kept 7 bases outside the gene matches. The CDR3 is 15 residues long. The CDR3 nucleotides read TGTGCCAGCAGAAGACAGGGCCAACTGAACACTGAAGCTTTCTTT. Translated, it gives CASRRQGQLNTEAFF.

V gene TRBV27 combines with J gene TRBJ1-2; 7 nucleotides line up with TRBD1. J was trimmed by 3 bases and V by 2 bases; bases with no gene match: 6. Germline assignment: CDR1 MNHEY and CDR2 SMNVEV (reference sequence). The CDR3 is made up of 15 amino acids. The CDR3 DNA is TGTGCCAGCAGTTTAGAGGGGGACAGCCACTATGGCTACACCTTC. Translated: CASSLEGDSHYGYTF.

This clone was recorded once. The genes are TRBV4-1 and TRBJ1-2; TRBD1 matches 7 bases. Germline CDR1 MGHRA, CDR2 YSYEKL. The J segment lost 4 bases and the V segment lost 2 bases, leaving 7 bases of the junction unmatched. This CDR3 is built from 15 residues. DNA of the CDR3: TGCGCCAGCAGCCAAACGACCGGGACAGCCTATGGCTACACCTTC. Residues: CASSQTTGTAYGYTF.

This rearrangement joins TRBV5-1 to TRBJ1-1; the match to TRBD1 covers 8 bases. Germline V CDR1 and CDR2: SGHRS, YFSETQ. The V segment lost 2 bases and the J segment 4 bases; nucleotides outside the gene matches: 10. The CDR3 spans 16 residues. Written as DNA, the CDR3 is TGCGCCAGCAGCTTCCGGGACAGGAGGGAGCGCACTGAAGCTTTCTTT. It codes for CASSFRDRRERTEAFF. The full variable domain, with the rest looked up from reference TRBV5-1 and TRBJ1-1, is KAGVTQTPRYLIKTRGQQVTLSCSPISGHRSVSWYQQTPGQGLQFLFEYFSETQRNKGNFPGRFSGRQFSNSRSEMNVSTLELGDSALYLCASSFRDRRERTEAFFGQGTRLTVV.

The chain employs TRBV6-6 and TRBJ1-2, with a tentative D call TRBD1 (6 bases). Trimming cost V 5 bases and J 4 bases, with 17 bases left between them. Germline V gene data show CDR1 as MNHNY and CDR2 as SVGAGI (reference sequence). CDR3 length: 15 residues. The CDR3 is CASSQGQRGRYGYTF. CDR3 nucleotides: TGTGCCAGCAGTCAGGGACAACGGGGCCGCTATGGCTACACCTTC.

V and J are TRBV7-3 and TRBJ1-1; no reliable D call. V lost 2 bases to trimming and J lost 0 bases, with 10 bases between them. CDR3 length: 15 amino acids. Per germline, CDR1 SGHTA and CDR2 FQGTGA. CDR3 in amino acids: CASSLGGRMNTEAFF. The DNA for the CDR3 is TGTGCCAGCAGCTTAGGTGGGAGAATGAACACTGAAGCTTTCTTT.

The chain couples TRBV11-2 to TRBJ1-6; a weak D match, TRBD1 (5 bases). The CDR3 has 13 residues. The V gene lost 3 bases and the J gene lost 7 bases, with 7 bases spanning the gap. From germline, CDR1 is SGHAT and CDR2 FQNNGV. The CDR3 reads CASSFRTNSPLHF. The CDR3 DNA is TGTGCCAGCAGCTTTCGGACAAATTCACCCCTCCACTTT.

Remarks on this clone: One end of the junction fails to match germline, which may point to a read error. This chain connects TRBV5-1 to TRBJ2-5, with 7 bases that match TRBD1. The CDR3 has 15 residues. Germline V gene data show CDR1 as SGHRS and CDR2 as YFSETQ. The CDR3 DNA is TGCGCCAGCAGCTTGGCCGTGAGGGGGCAAGGGACCCAGTACTTC. Its protein product is CASSLAVRGQGTQYF.

In DNA, the CDR3 is TGTGCCAGCAGCTCTGGGCGAGGGTGGGAGCAGTACTTC. Encoded protein: CASSSGRGWEQYF. The chain carries TRBV5-6 and TRBJ2-7; perhaps TRBD2 as D (5 bases). V lost 3 bases to trimming and J lost 7 bases, with 14 bases between them. Germline CDR1 and CDR2: SGHDT and YYEEEE. This CDR3 region has 13 residues.

The chain has TRBV7-2 and TRBJ2-6; D call uncertain. CDR3 size: 15 residues. V was clipped by 5 bases and J by 0 bases, with 8 bases between them. Per the germline V gene, CDR1 is SGHTA and CDR2 is FQGNSA. The CDR3 bases are TGTGCCAGCAGCCTACTACTCTCTGGGGCCAACGTCCTGACTTTC. It codes for CASSLLLSGANVLTF. Based on the CDR3 plus reference TRBV7-2 and TRBJ2-6, the full variable domain is GAGVSQSPSNKVTEKGKDVELRCDPISGHTALYWYRQSLGQGLEFLIYFQGNSAPDKSGLPSDRFSAERTGGSVSTLTIQRTQQEDSAVYLCASSLLLSGANVLTFGAGSRLTVL.

A remark on this clone: An end of the junction differs from the germline gene, which may be a read error. J is TRBJ1-5 and V is TRBV19; tentative D call: TRBD1 (5 bases). The CDR3 is 15 residues long. The V gene's germline CDR1 is LNHDA and CDR2 SQIVND (reference sequence). The CDR3 nucleotides read TGTGTCAGTAGTATTGGAGGGAGGGGATATCAGCCCCAGCATTTT. Translating it yields CVSSIGGRGYQPQHF.